This record concerns one TCR beta chain sequence. This table comes from immunoSEQ multiplex PCR, and its TCRdb copy is limited to in-frame clones, with some not included. The table lists around 120,000 clones, roughly nine tenths of them singletons, with roughly 13% in the top ten. The CDR3 extends over 15 amino acids. Germline V gives CDR1 LNHDA, CDR2 SQIVND (reference sequence). V was clipped by 5 bases and J by 4 bases, with 14 bases between them. The data are from a study of PD-1 blockade in mismatch repair-deficient tumors. In the study overall: Patients had around 11 mismatch repair-deficient cancer types, all previously treated and progressing.

The sample here was peripheral blood, taken 44 weeks after starting pembrolizumab. This TCR came from an adult with mismatch repair-deficient cancer. The rearrangement uses TRBV19 and TRBJ2-2; D remains ambiguous. The CDR3 DNA reads TGTGCCAGTAGTGCAGCCCCCTCGTCCACCGGGGAGCTGTTTTTT. Protein: CASSAAPSSTGELFF.